The present TCR beta chain was sequenced within a study of lymphopenia after photon versus proton radiotherapy. Whole-study results and caveats: Oligoclonal CD8+ Temra expansion after nadir drove photon patients' diversity drop. Photon-treated patients lost naive T cells and TCR diversity; proton-treated stayed stable.

Sequencing used immunoSEQ multiplex PCR; TCRdb keeps in-frame clones, though not all of them. The data contain over 50,000 clones, more than 75% of them singletons. As concerns this clone: The antigen is unknown.

The origin of this receptor is a man in his forties with gastric cancer. This specimen consisted of peripheral blood, obtained from a patient treated with photon-based radiotherapy.

The CDR3 nucleotides are TGTGCCTGCCAGACTAGCGGGGCGGGGGAGCAGTTCTTC. Encoded protein: CACQTSGAGEQFF. V usage is TRBV30 and J usage is TRBJ2-1; 11 bases fit TRBD2. Germline CDR1 GTSNPN, CDR2 SVGIG (reference sequence). The CDR3 covers 13 residues. J was trimmed by 10 bases and V by 6 bases; bases with no gene match: 8.